Here is one T cell receptor (beta chain) with its context. Enrolment of Seattle patients took place during active infection, and they were followed longitudinally. These data are taken from a study of blood T cell repertoires in COVID-19. With V trimmed by 3 bases and J by 6 bases, 19 bases remained unmatched. Germline loops: CDR1 MNHEY, CDR2 SMNVEV (reference sequence). The CDR3 is 18 residues long. In the authors' workflow: For nucleated cells, counts were estimated from reference gene primer amplification. Measured with immunoSEQ multiplex PCR; TCRdb has only the in-frame clones, and not every one. V, J and clone size are taken as reported in that table, and D and trimming were inferred from the DNA itself. The repertoire includes nearly 350,000 clones, approximately 87% of them detected once, and about 6.9% sits in the top ten.

This receptor was obtained from a woman between 45 and 65 years old with COVID-19, enrolled during active disease. The chain uses TRBV27 and TRBJ1-1, with 7 bases that match TRBD1. Sample: peripheral blood. The CDR3 reads CASSFRRGPFSIASEAFF. CDR3 sequence (DNA): TGTGCCAGCAGTTTTAGGAGGGGGCCCTTCTCAATCGCTTCTGAAGCTTTCTTT.